This T cell receptor beta chain was captured by sequencing in a study of T cell responses to AZD1222 COVID-19 vaccine. Whole-study results and caveats: White British donors predominated, females outnumbered males, and clonal diversity was possibly underestimated. Repertoire sampling occurred only after the peak T cell response.

Concerning this clone itself: The antigen is unknown.

Generated by immunoSEQ multiplex PCR, the TCRdb table keeps only in-frame clones and is missing some. Of 80,000 or so clones listed, 90% to 95% are singletons. After removal of 9 bases from V and 4 bases from J, the junction contained 11 bases not matched to a gene. Per germline, CDR1 SGHRS and CDR2 YFSETQ. The length of the CDR3 is 14 residues. This clonotype was obtained from an adult in good health. The chain links TRBV5-1 to TRBJ2-5; 8 bases are shared with TRBD2. The source material was peripheral blood, sampled on day 0 of AZD1222 vaccination. This CDR3 reads CATGTGGAGETQYF. The CDR3 DNA is TGCGCCACCGGCACCGGGGGGGCAGGAGAGACCCAGTACTTC. Full variable domain (remainder filled in from reference TRBV5-1 and TRBJ2-5): KAGVTQTPRYLIKTRGQQVTLSCSPISGHRSVSWYQQTPGQGLQFLFEYFSETQRNKGNFPGRFSGRQFSNSRSEMNVSTLELGDSALYLCATGTGGAGETQYFGPGTRLLVL.